This T cell receptor beta chain was documented in a study of blood T cell repertoires in COVID-19. Study details: There were acute and convalescent COVID-19 samples, and they came from the United States, Italy and Spain. Sample material is recorded as cDNA or gDNA derived from T cells, B-cell-depleted T cells, or PBMCs.

It was during active infection that Seattle patients were enrolled and then longitudinally followed. Germline CDR1 and CDR2: SNHLY and FYNNEI. CDR3 length equals 14 residues. V was clipped by 4 bases and J by 0 bases, with 10 bases between them. This clone occurred a few times. The same CDR3 is also encoded by other DNA sequences in this sample. Per the study methods: Reference gene primer amplification yielded estimated nucleated cell counts. The table came from immunoSEQ multiplex PCR; TCRdb's copy has only in-frame clones and leaves some out. V, J and clone size are taken as reported in that table, and D and trimming were inferred from the DNA itself. Of over 150,000 clones detected, approximately 85% appear once; the ten largest clones hold 6.9%.

The clonotype comes from an older man with COVID-19, enrolled during active disease. The rearrangement uses TRBV2 and TRBJ2-7, with D perhaps matching TRBD1 (6 bases). The sequenced sample consisted of peripheral blood. The CDR3 reads CASSARGHSYEQYF. The CDR3 DNA reads as TGTGCCAGCAGTGCCAGGGGACACTCCTACGAGCAGTACTTC.